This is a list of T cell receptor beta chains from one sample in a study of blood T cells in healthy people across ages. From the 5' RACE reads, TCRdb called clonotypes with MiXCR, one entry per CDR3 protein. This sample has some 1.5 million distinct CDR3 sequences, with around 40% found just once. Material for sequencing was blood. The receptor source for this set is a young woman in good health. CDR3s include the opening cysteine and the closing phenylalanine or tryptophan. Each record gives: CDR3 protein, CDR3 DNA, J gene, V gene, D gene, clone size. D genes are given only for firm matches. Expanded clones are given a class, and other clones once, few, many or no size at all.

CASSRAHGQRHSYEQYF | TGTGCCAGCAGCCGAGCTCACGGACAGCGACACTCCTACGAGCAGTACTTC | TRBJ2-7 | TRBV7-9 | - | -
CASSLKPGRYNEQFF | TGTGCCAGCAGTTTAAAGCCTGGACGATACAATGAGCAGTTCTTC | TRBJ2-1 | TRBV27 | - | -
CASSQGLSNEKLFF | TGCGCCAGCAGCCAAGGGCTGTCTAATGAAAAACTGTTTTTT | TRBJ1-4 | TRBV4-1 | - | few
CSARVRSTTTQYF | TGCAGTGCTAGAGTAAGGTCTACCACAACCCAGTACTTC | TRBJ2-5 | TRBV20-1 | - | -
CASSYIGTGNEQFF | TGTGCCAGCAGCTATATTGGGACAGGCAATGAGCAGTTCTTC | TRBJ2-1 | TRBV7-2 | TRBD1 | -
CASSPRTGGKMNTEAFF | TGTGCCAGCAGTCCGAGAACAGGGGGTAAGATGAACACTGAAGCTTTCTTT | TRBJ1-1 | TRBV6-1 | TRBD1 | -
CASSFLERGYGYTF | TGTGCCAGCAGTTTCCTCGAAAGGGGCTATGGCTACACCTTC | TRBJ1-2 | TRBV12-3/TRBV12-4 | - | few
CAIGRGSGTEAFF | TGTGCCATCGGACGGGGGTCGGGGACTGAAGCTTTCTTT | TRBJ1-1 | TRBV10-3 | - | -
CASSLADRQPQHF | TGTGCCAGCAGCTTAGCGGACAGGCAGCCCCAGCATTTT | TRBJ1-5 | TRBV7-2 | TRBD1 | many
CASSLMRGGYGYTF | TGTGCCAGCAGCTTAATGCGGGGAGGCTATGGCTACACCTTC | TRBJ1-2 | TRBV7-9 | - | -
CASSQTSGPSTGELFF | TGTGCCAGCAGTCAAACCTCGGGGCCGTCCACCGGGGAGCTGTTTTTT | TRBJ2-2 | TRBV6-2/TRBV6-3 | - | -
CASGGTSSYNEQFF | TGTGCCAGCGGCGGGACTAGCTCCTACAATGAGCAGTTCTTC | TRBJ2-1 | TRBV7-2 | TRBD2 | many
CAISEQGASYNEQFF | TGTGCCATCAGTGAACAGGGGGCTTCCTACAATGAGCAGTTCTTC | TRBJ2-1 | TRBV10-3 | TRBD1 | few
CASSLALGGNYGYTF | TGTGCCAGCAGCTTAGCCCTCGGGGGGAACTATGGCTACACCTTC | TRBJ1-2 | TRBV7-9 | - | few
CSVAGTRESYEQYF | TGCAGCGTTGCGGGGACCAGGGAGTCCTACGAGCAGTACTTC | TRBJ2-7 | TRBV29-1 | - | -
CASSSPEVREKLFF | TGTGCCAGCAGTTCTCCGGAGGTGCGAGAAAAACTGTTTTTT | TRBJ1-4 | TRBV28 | - | few
CASSHRGGYDTGELFF | TGTGCCAGCAGCCACCGGGGAGGGTACGACACCGGGGAGCTGTTTTTT | TRBJ2-2 | TRBV7-4 | TRBD2 | -
CASSLSAHNYGYTF | TGTGCCAGCAGTTTATCGGCCCATAACTATGGCTACACCTTC | TRBJ1-2 | TRBV27 | - | few
CSASPQAGVGEQYF | TGCAGTGCTAGCCCTCAAGCGGGAGTGGGCGAGCAGTACTTC | TRBJ2-7 | TRBV20-1 | TRBD2 | few
CASSNRDSGGAGTEAFF | TGTGCCAGTAGTAACCGGGACAGCGGGGGAGCGGGCACTGAAGCTTTCTTT | TRBJ1-1 | TRBV19 | TRBD1 | -
CSAPTGTLAKNIQYF | TGCAGTGCGCCGACAGGGACCTTAGCCAAAAACATTCAGTACTTC | TRBJ2-4 | TRBV20-1 | TRBD1 | -
CSVERGTSGETDTQYF | TGCAGCGTTGAACGCGGGACTAGCGGGGAGACAGATACGCAGTATTTT | TRBJ2-3 | TRBV29-1 | TRBD2 | few
CSARANTGELFF | TGCAGCGCAAGGGCAAACACCGGGGAGCTGTTTTTT | TRBJ2-2 | TRBV29-1 | - | few
CASAGTGYSPLHF | TGTGCCAGCGCCGGGACAGGATATTCACCCCTCCACTTT | TRBJ1-6 | TRBV9 | TRBD1 | -
CSASGEDYGYTF | TGCAGTGCTAGCGGTGAGGACTATGGCTACACCTTC | TRBJ1-2 | TRBV20-1 | - | few
CASSPSGGNYNEQFF | TGTGCCAGCAGCCCTAGCGGGGGGAACTACAATGAGCAGTTCTTC | TRBJ2-1 | TRBV7-9 | TRBD2 | few
CASSPGLAVKETQYF | TGTGCCAGCAGCCCTGGACTAGCGGTGAAAGAGACCCAGTACTTC | TRBJ2-5 | TRBV11-2 | TRBD2 | few
CATSDTRTPGSYNEQFF | TGTGCCACCAGTGATACTCGCACCCCGGGCTCCTACAATGAGCAGTTCTTC | TRBJ2-1 | TRBV24-1 | - | -
CASSGQEGMGTDTQYF | TGTGCCAGCAGTGGGCAGGAAGGGATGGGCACAGATACGCAGTATTTT | TRBJ2-3 | TRBV25-1 | - | few
CASSEGPGQGQETQYF | TGCGCCAGCAGCGAAGGACCGGGACAGGGGCAAGAGACCCAGTACTTC | TRBJ2-5 | TRBV5-1 | TRBD1 | -
CASNFLGRMGETQYF | TGTGCCAGCAATTTTCTCGGCCGGATGGGGGAGACCCAGTACTTC | TRBJ2-5 | TRBV12-3/TRBV12-4 | - | -
CSAPTGGAFQPQHF | TGCAGTGCGCCAACAGGGGGCGCATTTCAGCCCCAGCATTTT | TRBJ1-5 | TRBV20-1 | TRBD1 | -
CASSLAGGKKTQFF | TGTGCCAGCAGCTTAGCGGGGGGGAAAAAGACCCAGTTCTTC | TRBJ2-1 | TRBV7-2 | TRBD2 | -
CASSLPPTSGEQFF | TGTGCCAGCAGTTTACCTCCAACTAGCGGTGAGCAGTTCTTC | TRBJ2-1 | TRBV12-3/TRBV12-4 | TRBD2 | few
CASRRLAGSTDTQYF | TGTGCCAGCAGAAGACTAGCGGGGAGCACAGATACGCAGTATTTT | TRBJ2-3 | TRBV6-2/TRBV6-3 | TRBD2 | many
CASSLGSGYNSPLHF | TGTGCCAGCAGCTTAGGATCAGGGTATAATTCACCCCTCCACTTT | TRBJ1-6 | TRBV7-2 | - | many
CASGPTDPTNEKLFF | TGTGCTAGTGGTCCAACGGACCCAACTAATGAAAAACTGTTTTTT | TRBJ1-4 | TRBV12-5 | - | -
CASSFQGPGNTEAFF | TGTGCCAGCAGCTTTCAGGGTCCGGGTAACACTGAAGCTTTCTTT | TRBJ1-1 | TRBV11-2 | - | -
CASSLQGARGEKLFF | TGTGCCAGTTCACTACAGGGGGCCCGTGGCGAAAAACTGTTTTTT | TRBJ1-4 | TRBV19 | TRBD1 | -
CASSQRRQGSSYEQYF | TGCGCCAGCAGCCAACGGAGACAGGGCAGCTCCTACGAGCAGTACTTC | TRBJ2-7 | TRBV4-1 | TRBD1 | few
CASVSGENTGELFF | TGTGCCAGCGTCTCGGGAGAGAACACCGGGGAGCTGTTTTTT | TRBJ2-2 | TRBV21-1 | - | -
CASTPGTGLLTDTQYF | TGCGCCAGCACCCCGGGGACAGGGTTACTCACAGATACGCAGTATTTT | TRBJ2-3 | TRBV5-1 | TRBD1 | few
CVSSPGSGYTF | TGTGTCAGCAGCCCAGGGAGTGGCTACACCTTC | TRBJ1-2 | TRBV27 | - | -
CASSSNGGRGYTF | TGTGCCAGCAGTTCAAATGGGGGAAGGGGCTACACCTTC | TRBJ1-2 | TRBV27 | - | -
CASLGRSSYEQYF | TGTGCCAGCCTCGGCAGGTCATCCTACGAGCAGTACTTC | TRBJ2-7 | TRBV5-6 | - | -
CASSPPGVGDTQYF | TGTGCCAGCAGCCCCCCCGGGGTTGGAGATACGCAGTATTTT | TRBJ2-3 | TRBV7-9 | - | -
CASSLGAQGYEQYF | TGTGCCAGCAGCTTAGGGGCTCAAGGTTACGAGCAGTACTTC | TRBJ2-7 | TRBV7-2 | - | once
CANSLLGVEQYF | TGTGCCAACAGCTTATTGGGGGTTGAGCAGTATTTT | TRBJ2-3 | TRBV7-6 | - | -
CSVEAGRGNTEAFF | TGCAGCGTTGAAGCAGGGCGGGGGAACACTGAAGCTTTCTTT | TRBJ1-1 | TRBV29-1 | - | -
CATSDRDRGPINEQFF | TGTGCCACCAGTGACCGTGACAGGGGACCGATCAATGAGCAGTTCTTC | TRBJ2-1 | TRBV24-1 | TRBD1 | -
CASSLVGGGYTEQYF | TGTGCCAGCAGCTTAGTAGGCGGGGGGTACACTGAGCAGTACTTC | TRBJ2-7 | TRBV7-2 | TRBD2 | -
CASSSLKGSIETQYF | TGTGCTAGCAGCTCCCTGAAGGGGTCAATAGAGACCCAGTACTTC | TRBJ2-5 | TRBV7-7 | - | -
CASSLLGREGYEQYF | TGTGCCAGCAGCCTTTTAGGCCGCGAGGGCTACGAGCAGTACTTC | TRBJ2-7 | TRBV28 | - | -
CASSLWERENYEQYF | TGTGCCAGCAGTTTATGGGAGCGGGAGAATTACGAGCAGTACTTC | TRBJ2-7 | TRBV28 | TRBD2 | -
CATSIHRGRFGGAYSYEQYF | TGTGCCACCAGCATCCACAGGGGACGCTTTGGTGGCGCTTATTCCTACGAGCAGTACTTC | TRBJ2-7 | TRBV15 | TRBD1 | -